These 24 T cell receptor beta chains came from one sample sequenced in a study of response to subunit inactivated influenza vaccine. MiXCR was run by TCRdb on the RT-PCR reads, yielding one entry per CDR3 protein. The repertoire has about 570,000 distinct CDR3 sequences, about 10% of them found once; the top ten carry more than 9.5%. The same sample was also used in a study of T cells expressing NK-cell markers. From that study: Template switching by 5'RACE with UMIs generated the TCR beta cDNA.

Sequencing was performed on PBMCs from blood, taken on the day of vaccination. The receptor source for this set is a man in his fifties or sixties who received an inactivated influenza vaccine.

In this sample, this clonotype turned up a few times. The V gene is TRBV5-1, the J gene TRBJ2-1; D could derive from TRBD1 or TRBD2 (5 bases each). CDR3 size: 15 residues. V lost 1 base to trimming and J lost 7 bases, with 15 bases between them. Germline CDR1 is SGHRS and CDR2 is YFSETQ. This chain's CDR3 is CASSLWLVGENEQFF. The CDR3 DNA reads TGCGCCAGCAGCTTGTGGCTAGTGGGGGAGAATGAGCAGTTCTTC.

This clonotype was found many times. The gene calls are TRBV7-9 and TRBJ1-1; D is uncertain. The V end was cut by 2 bases, the J end by 5 bases, with 15 bases between. The CDR3 contains 15 residues. Germline V gene data show CDR1 as SEHNR and CDR2 as FQNEAQ (reference sequence). The CDR3 DNA sequence: TGTGCCAGCAGCTTATCACCGGGTGGAGGGACTGAAGCTTTCTTT. It codes for CASSLSPGGGTEAFF.

This clonotype was seen a few times. The chain carries TRBV5-1 and TRBJ2-7, with 11 bases lining up with TRBD2. The CDR3 is 15 residues long. The ends lost 1 base at V and 3 bases at J; junction bases unmatched: 3. CDR1 is SGHRS and CDR2 is YFSETQ in the germline V gene. The CDR3 bases are TGCGCCAGCAGCTTGACTAGCGGGGGAATCTACGAGCAGTACTTC. It is translated as CASSLTSGGIYEQYF.

The chain has TRBV2 and TRBJ2-4; D is possibly TRBD1 (6 bases). V was clipped by 3 bases and J by 3 bases, with 21 bases between them. This CDR3 region has 18 residues. Germline CDR1 SNHLY, CDR2 FYNNEI. The CDR3 here is CASSEEYRVVDGKNIQYF. The DNA of the CDR3 is TGTGCCAGCAGTGAGGAGTACAGGGTAGTTGATGGCAAAAACATTCAGTACTTC.

Only a few counts were recorded for this clonotype. V and J are TRBV11-1 and TRBJ2-2, with D perhaps given as TRBD1 or TRBD2 (5 bases each). The CDR3 is 13 amino acids. Germline CDR1 reads SGHAT; CDR2 reads FQDESV (reference sequence). Trimming removed 6 bases at V and 4 bases at J, with 9 bases between. CDR3 nucleotides: TGTGCCAGCAGGGGACCACCCACCGGGGAGCTGTTTTTT. Encoded protein: CASRGPPTGELFF. Using reference TRBV11-1 and TRBJ2-2 for the parts outside the CDR3, the full variable domain is EAEVAQSPRYKITEKSQAVAFWCDPISGHATLYWYRQILGQGPELLVQFQDESVVDDSQLPKDRFSAERLKGVDSTLKIQPAELGDSAMYLCASRGPPTGELFFGEGSRLTVL.

This clonotype came up a few times. V usage is TRBV5-1 and J usage is TRBJ2-7; unclear D gene. The V end was cut by 5 bases, the J end by 2 bases, with 14 bases between. The germline gives CDR1 SGHRS, CDR2 YFSETQ. There are 14 residues in the CDR3. The CDR3 here is CASRPLAATYEQYF. The CDR3 coding sequence is TGCGCCAGCAGACCTCTCGCGGCGACCTACGAGCAGTACTTC.

The sample holds a few counts of this clonotype. The V and J genes are TRBV20-1 and TRBJ2-7, with D unclear. This CDR3 is 10 amino acids long. Germline V gives CDR1 DFQATT, CDR2 SNEGSKA (reference sequence). The V and J ends lost 4 bases and 6 bases respectively, with 7 bases between them. The CDR3 loop is CSATRREQYF. The CDR3 coding sequence is TGCAGTGCTACGAGGCGCGAGCAGTACTTC.

CDR3 coding DNA: TGTGCCAGCACCGAAGGGTGGGGCGGGGAGCTGTTTTTT. Translating it yields CASTEGWGGELFF. This chain uses TRBV12-3 or TRBV12-4 with TRBJ2-2; D unclear. Trimming took 7 bases from V and 7 from J, leaving 13 bases between them. CDR3 size: 13 residues.

V is TRBV5-1 and J is TRBJ1-1; D is possibly TRBD1 (5 bases). CDR1 is SGHRS and CDR2 is YFSETQ in the germline V gene. The CDR3 is made up of 14 amino acids. V gave up 6 bases and J gave up 0 bases, with 12 bases separating them. The CDR3 protein is CASTNGGMNTEAFF. The CDR3 bases are TGCGCCAGCACAAATGGGGGAATGAACACTGAAGCTTTCTTT.

This clonotype was observed a few times. V and J are TRBV18 and TRBJ1-2; maybe TRBD1 (5 bases). CDR3 length equals 13 residues. Trimming removed 0 bases from V and 7 bases from J, with 9 bases in between. Per the germline V gene, CDR1 is KGHSH and CDR2 is LQKENI. In DNA, the CDR3 is TGTGCCAGCTCACCACCAGTAGGGGTTGGCTACACCTTC. This translates into CASSPPVGVGYTF.

In this sample, this clonotype turned up many times. The chain couples TRBV7-6 to TRBJ2-2; the D is unclear. The germline V gene has CDR1 SGHVS and CDR2 FNYEAQ. The V gene lost 0 bases and the J gene lost 3 bases, with 20 bases spanning the gap. CDR3 size: 19 residues. The CDR3 loop reads CASSLAGRPSKADTGELFF. Written as DNA, the CDR3 is TGTGCCAGCAGCTTAGCAGGACGGCCGTCTAAGGCCGACACCGGGGAGCTGTTTTTT.

This clonotype was detected only a few times. The rearrangement joins TRBV20-1 to TRBJ1-2; D is unresolved. The germline V gene encodes CDR1 DFQATT and CDR2 SNEGSKA (reference sequence). With 5 bases removed from V and 2 bases from J, the gap between germline ends came to 12 bases. This CDR3 has 13 residues. The CDR3 region has the DNA TGCAGTGCTCGCCGCCGGGAGAACTATGGCTACACCTTC. Its translation is CSARRRENYGYTF.

The chain is built from TRBV12-3 or TRBV12-4 and TRBJ2-7, with 7 positions matching TRBD1. Losses at the gene ends were 5 bases for V and 6 bases for J; bases not matched to a gene: 7. This CDR3 has 13 residues. This CDR3 reads CASSTTTGSEQYF. The CDR3 nucleotides are TGTGCCAGCAGTACCACGACAGGGTCCGAGCAGTACTTC.

The rearrangement links TRBV7-3 to TRBJ2-7; 8 bases agree with TRBD2. The CDR3 covers 16 residues. The V and J ends lost 7 bases and 2 bases, in that order; junction bases with no gene match: 13. Per the germline V gene, CDR1 is SGHTA and CDR2 is FQGTGA. This CDR3 reads CASNHPVTSGAYEQYF. The CDR3 coding sequence is TGTGCCAGCAACCATCCGGTCACTAGCGGTGCCTACGAGCAGTACTTC.

J is TRBJ2-1 and V is TRBV12-3 or TRBV12-4; D is undetermined. The CDR3 length is 12 residues. V was pared by 7 bases and J by 5 bases, with 9 bases between. The DNA of the CDR3 is TGTGCCAGCAATAAGCTAAACAATGAGCAGTTCTTC. Translating gives CASNKLNNEQFF.

The rearrangement uses TRBV19 and TRBJ2-1; TRBD1 is a possible D gene (5 bases). Germline V gene sequence: CDR1 LNHDA, CDR2 SQIVND (reference sequence). The ends were cut back, 7 bases at V and 7 bases at J, with 17 bases in the middle. The CDR3 has 14 amino acids. CDR3 loop: CASTGQGLRNEQFF. The CDR3 DNA follows: TGTGCCAGTACCGGGCAGGGTTTAAGGAATGAGCAGTTCTTC.

The chain recombines TRBV18 with TRBJ2-1; no reliable D call. The CDR3 has 15 residues. Germline V gene data show CDR1 as KGHSH and CDR2 as LQKENI. The V end was cut by 1 base, the J end by 6 bases, with 13 bases between. The CDR3 nucleotides read TGTGCCAGCTCACCACTGACCGCTAGGTCCAATGAGCAGTTCTTC. Its translation: CASSPLTARSNEQFF.

The table lists this clonotype with a few counts. The V call is TRBV7-2, the J call TRBJ2-3; the D gene is possibly TRBD2 (6 bases). The CDR3 extends over 14 amino acids. V lost 7 bases and J 2 bases, leaving 13 bases between the germline ends. Germline assignment: CDR1 SGHTA and CDR2 FQGNSA. CDR3 sequence reads: CASTPLAFTDTQYF. For the CDR3, the DNA is TGTGCCAGCACCCCCCTAGCGTTCACAGATACGCAGTATTTT.

The CDR3 region is CASSLGTSRETQYF. The CDR3 bases are TGTGCCAGCAGTTTAGGGACTAGTCGAGAGACCCAGTACTTC. The rearrangement joins TRBV12-3 or TRBV12-4 to TRBJ2-5; TRBD2 matches 7 bases. The CDR3 contains 14 residues. Germline trimming cut 1 base from V and 4 bases from J; bases unmatched to any gene: 3.

This clonotype is medium-sized by share. The V gene is TRBV11-2, the J gene TRBJ1-1; 10 nucleotides line up with TRBD1. CDR3 length equals 15 residues. Germline CDR1 and CDR2: SGHAT and FQNNGV. J was trimmed by 4 bases and V by 5 bases; bases with no gene match: 7. For the CDR3, the DNA is TGTGCCAGCAGCCCAACGGGACAGGGGTCCACTGAAGCTTTCTTT. As protein: CASSPTGQGSTEAFF.

The table lists this clonotype with a few counts. This chain links TRBV6-2 or TRBV6-3 with TRBJ2-5, with D possibly being TRBD1 (6 bases). Looked up from germline, CDR1 is MNHEY and CDR2 is SVGEGT. Deletions cut 6 bases from V and 2 bases from J, with 16 bases between. This CDR3 has 15 residues. The CDR3 region is CASSTWTEPQETQYF. Written as DNA, the CDR3 is TGTGCCAGCAGCACCTGGACAGAACCACAAGAGACCCAGTACTTC.

The chain has TRBV6-2 or TRBV6-3 and TRBJ2-1; TRBD1 matches 7 bases. The CDR3 sequence is 15 residues long. V gave up 0 bases and J gave up 4 bases; unmatched junction bases: 3. Looked up from germline, CDR1 is MNHEY and CDR2 is SVGEGT. CDR3 region: CASSYSRQGYNEQFF. The CDR3 bases are TGTGCCAGCAGTTACTCGAGACAGGGTTACAATGAGCAGTTCTTC.

This clonotype was detected a few times. The V gene is TRBV12-3 or TRBV12-4, the J gene TRBJ1-1; TRBD1 aligns across 8 bases. CDR3 size: 14 residues. Trimming took 6 bases from V and 7 from J; bases not matched to a gene: 10. The CDR3 coding sequence is TGTGCCAGCAGGTTCAGGGGGCTTGGGGGTGAAGCTTTCTTT. Translating it yields CASRFRGLGGEAFF.

This clonotype was seen ten or more times. The gene calls are TRBV11-3 and TRBJ2-2; 9 nucleotides align to TRBD1. The germline V gene has CDR1 SGHNT and CDR2 YENEEA. This CDR3 spans 15 amino acids. J gave up 6 bases and V 5 bases, and 7 bases lay outside the gene matches. In DNA, the CDR3 is TGTGCCAGCAGCCTGGGACAGGGAGGCGCCGGGGAGCTGTTTTTT. Its protein is CASSLGQGGAGELFF.